This record looks at one T cell receptor beta chain sequence and its context. As for time point: peripheral blood 6 weeks after treatment start. The assay was immunoSEQ multiplex PCR, and TCRdb's table has in-frame clones only and misses some. The sample carries roughly 120,000 clones, around 88% recorded once. These data originate in a study of PD-L1 blockade in urothelial cancer. The source was PBMCs, collected around atezolizumab (anti-PD-L1) treatment. The sequence came from a man between 60 and 75 years old with urothelial cancer.

Here the CDR3 DNA reads TGTGCCAGCGACAGGAACATGAATGAAAAACTGTTTTTT. Its protein product is CASDRNMNEKLFF. This rearrangement joins TRBV5-5 to TRBJ1-4; maybe TRBD1 (6 bases). The V end was cut by 7 bases, the J end by 5 bases, with 12 bases between. The CDR3 contains 13 residues. Germline CDR1 reads SGHKS; CDR2 reads YYEKEE (reference sequence).